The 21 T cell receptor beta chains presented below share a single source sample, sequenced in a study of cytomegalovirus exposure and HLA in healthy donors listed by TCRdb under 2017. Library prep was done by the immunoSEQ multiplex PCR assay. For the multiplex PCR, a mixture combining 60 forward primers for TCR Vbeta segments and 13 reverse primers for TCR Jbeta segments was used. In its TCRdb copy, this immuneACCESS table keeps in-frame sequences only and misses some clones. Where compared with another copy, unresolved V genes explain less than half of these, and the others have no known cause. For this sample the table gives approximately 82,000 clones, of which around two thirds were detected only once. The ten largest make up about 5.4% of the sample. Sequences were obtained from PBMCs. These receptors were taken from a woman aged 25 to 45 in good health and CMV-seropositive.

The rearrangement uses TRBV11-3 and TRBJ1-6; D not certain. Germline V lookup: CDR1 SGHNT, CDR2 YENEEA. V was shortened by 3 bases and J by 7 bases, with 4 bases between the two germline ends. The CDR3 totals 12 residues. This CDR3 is CASSFYNSPLHF. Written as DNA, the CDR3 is TGTGCCAGCAGCTTCTACAATTCACCCCTCCACTTT. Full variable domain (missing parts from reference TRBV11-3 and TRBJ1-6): EAGVVQSPRYKIIEKKQPVAFWCNPISGHNTLYWYLQNLGQGPELLIRYENEEAVDDSQLPKDRFSAERLKGVDSTLKIQPAELGDSAVYLCASSFYNSPLHFGNGTRLTVT.

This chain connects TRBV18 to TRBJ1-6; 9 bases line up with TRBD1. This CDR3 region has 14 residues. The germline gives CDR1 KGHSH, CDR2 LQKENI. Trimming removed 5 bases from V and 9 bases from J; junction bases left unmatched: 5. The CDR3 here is CASSGTGIGSPLHF. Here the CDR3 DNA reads TGTGCCAGCTCAGGGACAGGGATAGGTTCACCCCTCCACTTT.

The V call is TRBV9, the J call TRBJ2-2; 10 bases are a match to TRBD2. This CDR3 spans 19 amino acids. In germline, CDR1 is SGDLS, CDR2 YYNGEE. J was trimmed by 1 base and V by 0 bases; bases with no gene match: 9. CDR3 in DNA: TGTGCCAGCAGCGTAGTAGGACTAGCGGACTATAAGAACACCGGGGAGCTGTTTTTT. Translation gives CASSVVGLADYKNTGELFF.

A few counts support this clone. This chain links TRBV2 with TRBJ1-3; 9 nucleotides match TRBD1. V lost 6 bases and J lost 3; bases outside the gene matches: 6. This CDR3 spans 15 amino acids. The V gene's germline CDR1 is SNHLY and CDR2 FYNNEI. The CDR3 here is CASSLTGGGGNTIYF. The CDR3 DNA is TGTGCCAGCAGCCTGACAGGGGGTGGTGGAAACACCATATATTTT.

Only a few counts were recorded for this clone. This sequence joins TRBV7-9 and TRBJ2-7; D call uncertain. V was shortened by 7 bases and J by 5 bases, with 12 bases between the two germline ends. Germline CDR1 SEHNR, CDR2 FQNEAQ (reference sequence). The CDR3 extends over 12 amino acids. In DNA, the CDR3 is TGTGCCAGCACCAATGCAGGTGACGAGCAGTACTTC. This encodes CASTNAGDEQYF. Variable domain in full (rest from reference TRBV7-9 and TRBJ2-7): DTGVSQNPRHKITKRGQNVTFRCDPISEHNRLYWYRQTLGQGPEFLTYFQNEAQLEKSRLLSDRFSAERPKGSFSTLEIQRTEQGDSAMYLCASTNAGDEQYFGPGTRLTVT.

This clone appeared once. CDR3 DNA: TGTGCCAGCCTGCCGGCAGGGGCTGGAAACACCATATATTTT. It codes for CASLPAGAGNTIYF. This rearrangement joins TRBV18 to TRBJ1-3; a weak D match, TRBD1 (6 bases). The CDR3 sequence is 14 residues long. Germline values: CDR1 KGHSH, CDR2 LQKENI. V gave up 8 bases and J gave up 2 bases, with 13 bases separating them.

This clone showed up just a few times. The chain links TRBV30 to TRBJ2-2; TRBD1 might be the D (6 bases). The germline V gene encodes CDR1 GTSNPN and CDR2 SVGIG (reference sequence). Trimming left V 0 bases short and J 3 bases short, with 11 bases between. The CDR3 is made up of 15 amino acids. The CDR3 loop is CAWSVPRQDTGELFF. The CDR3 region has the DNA TGTGCCTGGAGTGTACCCCGACAGGACACCGGGGAGCTGTTTTTT. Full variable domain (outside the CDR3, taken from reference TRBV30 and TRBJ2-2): SQTIHQWPATLVQPVGSPLSLECTVEGTSNPNLYWYRQAAGRGLQLLFYSVGIGQISSEVPQNLSASRPQDRQFILSSKKLLLSDSGFYLCAWSVPRQDTGELFFGEGSRLTVL.

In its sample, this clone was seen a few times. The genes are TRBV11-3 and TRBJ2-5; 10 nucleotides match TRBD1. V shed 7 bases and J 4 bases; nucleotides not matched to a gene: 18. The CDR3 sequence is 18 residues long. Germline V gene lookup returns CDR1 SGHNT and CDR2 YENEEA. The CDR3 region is CASIPIVPGTGVPETQYF. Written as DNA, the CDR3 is TGTGCCAGCATCCCGATCGTACCCGGGACAGGGGTCCCAGAGACCCAGTACTTC. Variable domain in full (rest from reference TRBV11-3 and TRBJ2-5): EAGVVQSPRYKIIEKKQPVAFWCNPISGHNTLYWYLQNLGQGPELLIRYENEEAVDDSQLPKDRFSAERLKGVDSTLKIQPAELGDSAVYLCASIPIVPGTGVPETQYFGPGTRLLVL.

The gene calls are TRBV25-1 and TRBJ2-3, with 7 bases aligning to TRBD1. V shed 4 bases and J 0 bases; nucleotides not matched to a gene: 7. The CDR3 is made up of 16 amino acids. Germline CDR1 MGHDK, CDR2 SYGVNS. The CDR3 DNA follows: TGTGCCAGCAGTGGGGACAGAATTACTAGCACAGATACGCAGTATTTT. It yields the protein CASSGDRITSTDTQYF.

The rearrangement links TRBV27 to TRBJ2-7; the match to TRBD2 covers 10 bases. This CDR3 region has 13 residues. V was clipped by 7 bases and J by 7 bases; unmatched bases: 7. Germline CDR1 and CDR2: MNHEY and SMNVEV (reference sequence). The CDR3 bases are TGTGCCAGCAACCCTAGCGGGGGTAGGGAGCAGTACTTC. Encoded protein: CASNPSGGREQYF.

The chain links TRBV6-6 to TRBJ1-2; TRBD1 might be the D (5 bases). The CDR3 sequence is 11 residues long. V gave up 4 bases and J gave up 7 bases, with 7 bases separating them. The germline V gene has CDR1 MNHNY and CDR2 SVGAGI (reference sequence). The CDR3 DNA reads TGTGCCAGCAGTTTGGGGGGTGGCTACACCTTC. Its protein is CASSLGGGYTF.

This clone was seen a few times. CDR3: CASSQDLESSPLHF. CDR3 coding DNA: TGCGCCAGCAGCCAAGATCTAGAGAGTTCACCCCTCCACTTT. The J gene is TRBJ1-6, the V gene TRBV4-1, with unresolved D. The V end lost 0 bases, the J end lost 9 bases, and 9 bases lay between the germline ends. The CDR3 runs 14 residues. The germline CDR1 and CDR2 sequences are MGHRA and YSYEKL.

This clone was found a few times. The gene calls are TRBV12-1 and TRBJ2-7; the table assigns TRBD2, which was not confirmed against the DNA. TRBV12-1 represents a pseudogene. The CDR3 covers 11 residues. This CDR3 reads CASSRFYEQYF. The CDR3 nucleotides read TGTGCCAGCAGCCGTTTCTACGAGCAGTACTTC.

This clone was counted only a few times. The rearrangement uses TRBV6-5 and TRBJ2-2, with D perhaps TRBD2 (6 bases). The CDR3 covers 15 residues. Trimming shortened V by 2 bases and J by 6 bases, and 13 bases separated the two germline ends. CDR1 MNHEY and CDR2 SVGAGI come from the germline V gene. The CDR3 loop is CASSYPWGEAGELFF. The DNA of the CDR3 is TGTGCCAGCAGTTACCCCTGGGGGGAAGCCGGGGAGCTGTTTTTT.

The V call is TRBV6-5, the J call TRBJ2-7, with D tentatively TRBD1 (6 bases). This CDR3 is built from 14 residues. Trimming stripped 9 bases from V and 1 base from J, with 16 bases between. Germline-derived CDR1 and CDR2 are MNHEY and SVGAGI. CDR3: CASRGWTESYEQYF. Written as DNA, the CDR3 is TGTGCCAGTAGAGGGTGGACAGAGTCCTACGAGCAGTACTTC.

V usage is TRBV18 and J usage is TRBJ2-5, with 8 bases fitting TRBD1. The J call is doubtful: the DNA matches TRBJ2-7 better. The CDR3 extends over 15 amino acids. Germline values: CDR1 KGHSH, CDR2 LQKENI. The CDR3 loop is CASSPRQGASYEQYF. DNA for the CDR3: TGTGCCAGCTCACCAAGGCAGGGGGCCTCCTACGAGCAGTACTTC.

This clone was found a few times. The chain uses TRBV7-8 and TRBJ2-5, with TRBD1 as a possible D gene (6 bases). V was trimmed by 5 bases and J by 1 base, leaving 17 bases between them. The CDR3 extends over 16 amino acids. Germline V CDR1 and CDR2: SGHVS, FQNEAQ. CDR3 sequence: CASSPWDKVLQETQYF. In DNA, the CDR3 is TGTGCCAGCAGCCCTTGGGACAAAGTCCTCCAAGAGACCCAGTACTTC.

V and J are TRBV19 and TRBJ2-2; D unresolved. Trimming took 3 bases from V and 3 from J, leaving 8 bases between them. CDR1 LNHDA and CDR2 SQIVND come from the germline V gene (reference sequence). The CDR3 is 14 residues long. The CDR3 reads CASSIPQDTGELFF. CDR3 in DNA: TGTGCCAGTAGTATTCCCCAGGACACCGGGGAGCTGTTTTTT.

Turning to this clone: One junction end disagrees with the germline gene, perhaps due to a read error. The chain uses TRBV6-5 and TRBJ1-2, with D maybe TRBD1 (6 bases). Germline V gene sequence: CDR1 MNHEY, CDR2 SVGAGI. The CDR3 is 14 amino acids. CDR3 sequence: CASSPWTVNYGYPF. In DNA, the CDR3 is TGTGCCAGCAGTCCTTGGACAGTCAACTATGGCTACCCCTTC.

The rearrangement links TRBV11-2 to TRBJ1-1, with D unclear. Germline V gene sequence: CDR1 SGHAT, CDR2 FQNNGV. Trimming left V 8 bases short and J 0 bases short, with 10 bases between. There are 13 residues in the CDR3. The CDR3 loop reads CASSQDMNTEAFF. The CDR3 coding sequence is TGTGCCAGCTCTCAGGATATGAACACTGAAGCTTTCTTT. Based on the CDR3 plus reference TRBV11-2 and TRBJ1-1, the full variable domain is EAGVAQSPRYKIIEKRQSVAFWCNPISGHATLYWYQQILGQGPKLLIQFQNNGVVDDSQLPKDRFSAERLKGVDSTLKIQPAKLEDSAVYLCASSQDMNTEAFFGQGTRLTVV.

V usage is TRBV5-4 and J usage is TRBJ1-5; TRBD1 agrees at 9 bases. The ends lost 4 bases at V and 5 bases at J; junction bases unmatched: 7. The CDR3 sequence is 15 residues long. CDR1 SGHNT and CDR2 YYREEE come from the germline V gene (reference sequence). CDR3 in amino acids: CASSEGTGNDQPQHF. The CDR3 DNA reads TGTGCCAGCAGCGAAGGGACAGGGAACGATCAGCCCCAGCATTTT.